These 27 T cell receptor beta chains share one sample of origin, sequenced in a study of blood T cells in healthy people across ages. Then a second PCR, running about 6 to 11 cycles, was carried out with a sample-barcoded 5' primer and a J-beta primer mix. Each CDR3 protein is one row after TCRdb ran MiXCR on the 5' RACE reads. The sample holds 1.5 million to 2 million distinct CDR3 sequences; about 30% are singletons and the top ten take around 7.7%. Material for sequencing was blood. The receptors stem from a woman aged 30 to 39 in good health.

Ten or more counts support this clonotype. The chain joins TRBV7-2 to TRBJ1-2; a possible D gene is TRBD1 (6 bases). V gave up 5 bases and J gave up 6 bases, with 16 bases separating them. Germline lookup yields CDR1 SGHTA and CDR2 FQGNSA. The CDR3 spans 14 residues. For the CDR3, the DNA is TGTGCCAGCAGCCCCGACAGGTCCAGGAATGGCTACACCTTC. Translation gives CASSPDRSRNGYTF.

This chain connects TRBV20-1 to TRBJ1-1; TRBD1 matches 7 bases. The germline CDR1 and CDR2 sequences are DFQATT and SNEGSKA (reference sequence). The CDR3 consists of 13 residues. The trim removed 6 bases at V and 3 bases at J, leaving 7 bases unmatched. The CDR3 DNA sequence: TGCAGTGCCCCGGGACAGCCTCACACTGAAGCTTTCTTT. Protein product: CSAPGQPHTEAFF.

The chain joins TRBV9 to TRBJ2-3, with D possibly TRBD2 on 6 matching bases. Germline V gene sequence: CDR1 SGDLS, CDR2 YYNGEE. Trimming shortened V by 4 bases and J by 5 bases, and 20 bases separated the two germline ends. The CDR3 extends over 16 amino acids. DNA of the CDR3: TGTGCCAGCAGCTCGCGCGGGGCCTTGAAATTAGATACGCAGTATTTT. This translates into CASSSRGALKLDTQYF.

This clonotype was observed a handful of times. The junction differs from germline at one of its ends, possibly a read error. The CDR3 sequence is CAISERGYSNQPQHF. In nucleotides, the CDR3 is TGTGCCATCAGCGAGCGGGGGTATAGCAATCAGCCCCAGCATTTT. This sequence joins TRBV9 and TRBJ1-5; weak D call: TRBD1 (5 bases). The CDR3 has 15 amino acids. Germline CDR1 and CDR2: SGDLS and YYNGEE.

Only a few counts were recorded for this clonotype. The chain carries TRBV24-1 and TRBJ1-2, with TRBD1 identical over 10 bases. Unmatched junction bases numbered 7, after V lost 5 bases and J lost 5 bases. This CDR3 is 15 amino acids long. Germline loops: CDR1 KGHDR, CDR2 SFDVKD. The CDR3 nucleotides are TGTGCCACCAGTGGAGGGACAGGGGATACGTATGGCTACACCTTC. This sequence encodes CATSGGTGDTYGYTF.

This clonotype was seen a few times. The chain recombines TRBV29-1 with TRBJ2-4; D perhaps matches TRBD1 (6 bases). CDR3 size: 15 residues. In germline, CDR1 is SQVTM, CDR2 ANQGSEA. The V end was cut by 6 bases, the J end by 0 bases, with 15 bases between. CDR3 sequence: CSVGAAGLAKNIQYF. Written as DNA, the CDR3 is TGCAGCGTGGGGGCGGCGGGTCTAGCCAAAAACATTCAGTACTTC.

This clonotype was recorded at least ten times. The chain couples TRBV15 to TRBJ2-7; D gene ambiguous. CDR1 is LNHNV and CDR2 is YYDKDF in the germline V gene (reference sequence). V shed 0 bases and J shed 2 bases, with 8 bases lying between them. This CDR3 comprises 14 residues. CDR3 protein: CATSREGRTYEQYF. The CDR3, as DNA: TGTGCCACCAGCAGAGAGGGCCGGACCTACGAGCAGTACTTC.

This clonotype was found a few times. The rearrangement uses TRBV5-1 and TRBJ2-3, with no clear D. This CDR3 has 14 residues. Deletions cut 3 bases from V and 1 base from J, with 9 bases between. Germline V gives CDR1 SGHRS, CDR2 YFSETQ. The CDR3 spells CASSSTTGTDTQYF. Here the CDR3 DNA reads TGCGCCAGCAGCTCGACAACGGGCACAGATACGCAGTATTTT.

This clonotype has more than one count but fewer than ten. V usage is TRBV20-1 and J usage is TRBJ2-1, with D possibly being TRBD1 (5 bases). The germline V and J ends were trimmed by 0 bases and 3 bases, with 15 bases remaining between them. The CDR3 contains 16 residues. Germline CDR1 reads DFQATT; CDR2 reads SNEGSKA (reference sequence). The CDR3 spells CSARESAPTVYNEQFF. DNA of the CDR3: TGCAGTGCTAGAGAATCGGCCCCGACAGTCTACAATGAGCAGTTCTTC.

This rearrangement joins TRBV5-1 to TRBJ2-5; TRBD2 might be the D (7 bases). The CDR3 loop spans 14 amino acids. Germline V lookup: CDR1 SGHRS, CDR2 YFSETQ. V was clipped by 8 bases and J by 4 bases, with 18 bases between them. This chain's CDR3 is CASWQGGGSETQYF. The CDR3 bases are TGCGCCAGTTGGCAAGGGGGGGGCTCAGAGACCCAGTACTTC.

This clonotype came up many times. The V call is TRBV29-1, the J call TRBJ2-7; D perhaps matches TRBD1 (5 bases). Looked up from germline, CDR1 is SQVTM and CDR2 is ANQGSEA. This CDR3 contains 12 residues. With 3 bases removed from V and 6 bases from J, the gap between germline ends came to 12 bases. Written as DNA, the CDR3 is TGCAGCGTTGATGGCGACAGTAGCGAGCAGTACTTC. Amino acid sequence: CSVDGDSSEQYF.

V and J are TRBV28 and TRBJ2-1; D is ambiguous. The V end was cut by 5 bases, the J end by 7 bases, with 21 bases between. The CDR3 covers 16 residues. Germline V gives CDR1 MDHEN, CDR2 SYDVKM. The CDR3 nucleotides read TGTGCCAGCAGTCTCCCAACGGTAACGATTGGGAATGAGCAGTTCTTC. This encodes CASSLPTVTIGNEQFF.

The sample holds a few counts of this clonotype. The chain recombines TRBV20-1 with TRBJ2-3; TRBD2 matches 8 bases. Per the germline V gene, CDR1 is DFQATT and CDR2 is SNEGSKA (reference sequence). The CDR3 covers 14 residues. V lost 3 bases to trimming and J lost 2 bases; unmatched junction nucleotides: 4. CDR3 in DNA: TGCAGTGCTAGGATTAGCGGGAACACAGATACGCAGTATTTT. This sequence encodes CSARISGNTDTQYF.

The V call is TRBV4-3, the J call TRBJ2-1; TRBD2 is a possible D gene (6 bases). This CDR3 comprises 16 residues. The germline V gene has CDR1 LGHNA and CDR2 YSLEER. V lost 0 bases to trimming and J lost 2 bases, with 11 bases between them. As DNA, the CDR3 is TGCGCCAGCAGCCAAGATCGGGTAGCGGCCTACAATGAGCAGTTCTTC. Its translation: CASSQDRVAAYNEQFF.

This clonotype was detected many times. The chain employs TRBV9 and TRBJ2-5; 10 bases are shared with TRBD1. Germline V lookup: CDR1 SGDLS, CDR2 YYNGEE. The trim removed 0 bases at V and 5 bases at J, leaving 4 bases unmatched. This CDR3 comprises 15 residues. The CDR3 is CASSVGTGGVETQYF. The CDR3 nucleotides read TGTGCCAGCAGCGTAGGGACAGGGGGAGTGGAGACCCAGTACTTC.

This clonotype was found a few times. This chain uses TRBV5-1 with TRBJ2-7, with a possible D match to TRBD2 (5 bases). CDR3 length equals 14 residues. Germline V gene data show CDR1 as SGHRS and CDR2 as YFSETQ. Trimming pared 6 bases from V and 6 bases from J, leaving 19 bases between. CDR3 in amino acids: CASKGAGGEGEQYF. The CDR3 nucleotides are TGCGCCAGCAAGGGAGCAGGCGGCGAGGGCGAGCAGTACTTC.

The genes are TRBV12-3 or TRBV12-4 and TRBJ2-3, with a tentative D call TRBD1 (6 bases). The V end lost 5 bases, the J end lost 3 bases, and 18 bases lay between the germline ends. This CDR3 is 16 amino acids long. Here the CDR3 reads CASSRVWDTGTDTQYF. The CDR3 DNA reads as TGTGCCAGCAGTCGAGTGTGGGACACCGGAACAGATACGCAGTATTTT.

This clonotype was observed a single time. The CDR3 ends on some other residue instead of the conserved phenylalanine or tryptophan, so this is likely a read error. The chain has TRBV7-9 and TRBJ1-4; D gene ambiguous. The CDR3 loop spans 15 amino acids. Germline V gene data show CDR1 as SEHNR and CDR2 as FQNEAQ (reference sequence). Trimming took 5 bases from V and 3 from J, leaving 13 bases between them. The CDR3 coding sequence is TGTGCCAGCAGCCGTCACGGTACGGCTAATGAAAAACTGTTTTTG. Translated: CASSRHGTANEKLFL.

The sample holds a few counts of this clonotype. The CDR3 DNA follows: TGTGCCAGCAGCTTCAACTCTCTGGAAGAGACCCAGTACTTC. Translation gives CASSFNSLEETQYF. The chain links TRBV5-4 to TRBJ2-5; D unresolved. The CDR3 is 14 residues long. V lost 2 bases to trimming and J lost 3 bases, with 11 bases between them. The germline V gene has CDR1 SGHNT and CDR2 YYREEE (reference sequence).

This clonotype turned up a few times. This chain uses TRBV14 with TRBJ2-7; TRBD2 might be the D (5 bases). Trimming pared 0 bases from V and 6 bases from J, leaving 9 bases between. Looked up from germline, CDR1 is SGHDN and CDR2 is FVKESK. CDR3 length: 13 residues. The CDR3 bases are TGTGCCAGCAGCCAAGATTATCGGGGCGAGCAGTACTTC. Translating gives CASSQDYRGEQYF. The entire variable domain, with the rest obtained from reference TRBV14 and TRBJ2-7, is as follows: EAGVTQFPSHSVIEKGQTVTLRCDPISGHDNLYWYRRVMGKEIKFLLHFVKESKQDESGMPNNRFLAERTGGTYSTLKVQPAELEDSGVYFCASSQDYRGEQYFGPGTRLTVT.

CDR3 DNA: TGTGCCAGCAGTTTCCCACCGGGACTAGCGGGAGGGCTCAATGAGCAGTTCTTC. It codes for CASSFPPGLAGGLNEQFF. This chain uses TRBV6-2 or TRBV6-3 with TRBJ2-1, with 16 bases aligning to TRBD2. CDR1 MNHEY and CDR2 SVGEGT come from the germline V gene. The CDR3 loop spans 18 amino acids. V dropped 4 bases and J dropped 6; count of bases not matched to a gene: 9.

This chain connects TRBV7-6 to TRBJ1-4; a weak D match, TRBD1 (5 bases). The germline gives CDR1 SGHVS, CDR2 FNYEAQ. The CDR3 totals 15 residues. The germline V and J ends were trimmed by 1 base and 3 bases, with 9 bases remaining between them. This CDR3 is CASSLEGVPNEKLFF. DNA of the CDR3: TGTGCCAGCAGCTTAGAAGGGGTCCCTAATGAAAAACTGTTTTTT.

This clonotype was observed many times. Germline is not matched at one junction end, which may reflect a read error. The chain combines TRBV5-1 with TRBJ1-2; D may be TRBD1 (5 bases). The germline CDR1 and CDR2 sequences are SGHRS and YFSETQ. CDR3 size: 12 residues. CDR3 nucleotides: TGTGCCAGCAGCTCAGACAGATATGGCTACACCTTC. It encodes CASSSDRYGYTF. Drawing the rest from reference TRBV5-1 and TRBJ1-2, the complete variable domain is KAGVTQTPRYLIKTRGQQVTLSCSPISGHRSVSWYQQTPGQGLQFLFEYFSETQRNKGNFPGRFSGRQFSNSRSEMNVSTLELGDSALYLCASSSDRYGYTFGSGTRLTVV.

A word on this clonotype: The junction and the germline gene differ at one end; a read error may be behind it. The rearrangement joins TRBV7-2 to TRBJ2-7; 10 bases fit TRBD2. CDR3 length: 15 residues. Germline V gives CDR1 SGHTA, CDR2 FQGNSA. CDR3 loop: CVSSLGAGGFYEQYF. CDR3 nucleotides: TGTGTCAGCAGCTTAGGAGCGGGAGGGTTCTACGAGCAGTACTTC.

The chain couples TRBV2 to TRBJ2-3, with 8 bases that match TRBD2. The junction had 4 bases not matched to a gene; V was cut back by 8 bases and J by 3 bases. Germline loops: CDR1 SNHLY, CDR2 FYNNEI. The CDR3 loop spans 13 amino acids. As DNA, the CDR3 is TGTGCCAGCGGGACTAGGGATACAGATACGCAGTATTTT. This sequence encodes CASGTRDTDTQYF.

This clonotype was counted only a few times. The J gene is TRBJ2-1, the V gene TRBV27, with D perhaps TRBD2 (6 bases). Trimming cost V 9 bases and J 8 bases, with 17 bases left between them. The CDR3 totals 13 residues. Germline-derived CDR1 and CDR2 are MNHEY and SMNVEV (reference sequence). CDR3 protein: CASPGLEIDEQFF. Written as DNA, the CDR3 is TGTGCCAGTCCGGGACTGGAGATCGATGAGCAGTTCTTC.

Turning to this clonotype: This clone may be a read error of a much larger clone one base away. V is TRBV29-1 and J is TRBJ2-7; D assignment may be TRBD1 or TRBD2 (5 bases each). In germline, CDR1 is SQVTM, CDR2 ANQGSEA. The V gene lost 2 bases and the J gene lost 2 bases, with 7 bases spanning the gap. The CDR3 sequence is 12 residues long. The CDR3 spells CSVERDPYEQYV. The CDR3 DNA is TGCAGCGTTGAAAGGGACCCCTACGAGCAGTACGTC.